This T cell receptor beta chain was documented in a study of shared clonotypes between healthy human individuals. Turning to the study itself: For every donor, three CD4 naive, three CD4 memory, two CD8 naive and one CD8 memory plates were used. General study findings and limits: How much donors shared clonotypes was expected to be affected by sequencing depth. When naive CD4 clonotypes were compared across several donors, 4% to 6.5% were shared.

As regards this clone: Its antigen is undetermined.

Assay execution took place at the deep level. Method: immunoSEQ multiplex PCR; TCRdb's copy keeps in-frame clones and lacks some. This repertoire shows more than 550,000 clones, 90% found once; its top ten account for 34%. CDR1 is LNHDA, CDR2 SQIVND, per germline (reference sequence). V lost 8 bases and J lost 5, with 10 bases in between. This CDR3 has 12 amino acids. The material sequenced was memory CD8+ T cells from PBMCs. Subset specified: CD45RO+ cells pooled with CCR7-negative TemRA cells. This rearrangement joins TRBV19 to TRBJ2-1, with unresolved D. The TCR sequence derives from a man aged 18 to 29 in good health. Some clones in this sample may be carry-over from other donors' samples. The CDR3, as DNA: TGTGCCAGTGAAAACTGGAACAATGAGCAGTTCTTC. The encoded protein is CASENWNNEQFF.